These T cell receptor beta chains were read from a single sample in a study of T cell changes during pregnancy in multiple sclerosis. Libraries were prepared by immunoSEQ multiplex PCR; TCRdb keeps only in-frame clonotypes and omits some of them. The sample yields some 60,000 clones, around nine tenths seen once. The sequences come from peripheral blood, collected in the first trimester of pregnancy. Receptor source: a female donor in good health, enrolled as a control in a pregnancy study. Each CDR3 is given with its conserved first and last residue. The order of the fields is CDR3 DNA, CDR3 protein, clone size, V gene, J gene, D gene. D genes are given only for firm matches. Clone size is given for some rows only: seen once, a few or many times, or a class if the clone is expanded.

CDR3nt: TGTGCCAGCTCACCTCCGGGAGGGCCACGGGACATTCAGTACTTC
CDR3aa: CASSPPGGPRDIQYF
abundance: -
v_gene: TRBV18
j_gene: TRBJ2-4
d_gene: TRBD2

CDR3nt: TGTGCCAGCAGCCGTCCCAGTACTGAAGCTTTCTTT
CDR3aa: CASSRPSTEAFF
abundance: -
v_gene: TRBV7-9
j_gene: TRBJ1-1
d_gene: -

CDR3nt: TGCGCCAGCAGCCCCACCGGGACAGGGGGCACCGGGGAGCTGTTTTTT
CDR3aa: CASSPTGTGGTGELFF
abundance: -
v_gene: TRBV5-1
j_gene: TRBJ2-2
d_gene: TRBD1

CDR3nt: TGTGCCAGCAGTGAGGGGGGGGCCCACTACAATGAGCAGTTCTTC
CDR3aa: CASSEGGAHYNEQFF
abundance: -
v_gene: TRBV2
j_gene: TRBJ2-1
d_gene: -

CDR3nt: TGTGCCAGCAGTTACGGCTCCGAGCGAGGAGAGACCCAGTACTTC
CDR3aa: CASSYGSERGETQYF
abundance: -
v_gene: TRBV6-5
j_gene: TRBJ2-5
d_gene: -

CDR3nt: TGTGCCAGCAGCGTAAGTTGGGGCGGCGGTGAAAAACTGTTTTTT
CDR3aa: CASSVSWGGGEKLFF
abundance: -
v_gene: TRBV9
j_gene: TRBJ1-4
d_gene: -

CDR3nt: TGTGCCAGCTCTCGGGACACTCGTCGCGATACGCAGTATTTT
CDR3aa: CASSRDTRRDTQYF
abundance: -
v_gene: TRBV6-1
j_gene: TRBJ2-3
d_gene: -

CDR3nt: TGTGCCAGCAGCTTGGGGACAGGGGGCACCGGGGAGCTGTTTTTT
CDR3aa: CASSLGTGGTGELFF
abundance: -
v_gene: TRBV11-2
j_gene: TRBJ2-2
d_gene: TRBD1

CDR3nt: TGTGCCAGCAGTTTCGGAGCAGGGGGGCTGTTTTTT
CDR3aa: CASSFGAGGLFF
abundance: -
v_gene: TRBV28
j_gene: TRBJ2-2
d_gene: TRBD1

CDR3nt: TGTGCCTTGGGGGGTCCAAGCAATCAGCCCCAGCATTTT
CDR3aa: CALGGPSNQPQHF
abundance: -
v_gene: TRBV30
j_gene: TRBJ1-5
d_gene: -

CDR3nt: TGTGCCAGCAGTTACAGGGCGGGGAGCTCCTACGAGCAGTACTTC
CDR3aa: CASSYRAGSSYEQYF
abundance: -
v_gene: TRBV6-6
j_gene: TRBJ2-7
d_gene: -

CDR3nt: TGCGCCAGCACCCAGAAGGGGGGGCGGGTGAACACTGAAGCTTTCTTT
CDR3aa: CASTQKGGRVNTEAFF
abundance: once
v_gene: TRBV10-1
j_gene: TRBJ1-1
d_gene: -

CDR3nt: TGTGCCAGCAGTTTATCGTTCGGTCCCACTGAAGCTTTCTTT
CDR3aa: CASSLSFGPTEAFF
abundance: -
v_gene: TRBV28
j_gene: TRBJ1-1
d_gene: -

CDR3nt: TGTGCCAGCAGCTTGGATGCTGGGACAGGGTTAGAGACCCAGTACTTC
CDR3aa: CASSLDAGTGLETQYF
abundance: -
v_gene: TRBV5-6
j_gene: TRBJ2-5
d_gene: TRBD1

CDR3nt: TGTGCCAGCAGCCCCAGGGTCGGCAAAAACATTCAGTACTTC
CDR3aa: CASSPRVGKNIQYF
abundance: -
v_gene: TRBV9
j_gene: TRBJ2-4
d_gene: -

CDR3nt: TGTGCCAGCAGTGAGACGACAGGGGGAAATGAGCAGTTCTTC
CDR3aa: CASSETTGGNEQFF
abundance: -
v_gene: TRBV2
j_gene: TRBJ2-1
d_gene: TRBD1

CDR3nt: TGTGCCAGCAGCTACACGGCGGGGTTCATAAGCTATGGCTACACCTTC
CDR3aa: CASSYTAGFISYGYTF
abundance: -
v_gene: TRBV5-6
j_gene: TRBJ1-2
d_gene: -

CDR3nt: TGTGCCAGCAGTGAATACGGGGGAAGAGGCAATCAGCCCCAGCATTTT
CDR3aa: CASSEYGGRGNQPQHF
abundance: -
v_gene: TRBV6-1
j_gene: TRBJ1-5
d_gene: -

CDR3nt: TGCGCCAGCAGCCCGCCGGGACAGGGTTTCGAGCAGTACTTC
CDR3aa: CASSPPGQGFEQYF
abundance: -
v_gene: TRBV5-1
j_gene: TRBJ2-7
d_gene: TRBD1

CDR3nt: TGTGCCACCAGCAGTCCGGGGGAGGACAATGAGCAGTTCTTC
CDR3aa: CATSSPGEDNEQFF
abundance: -
v_gene: TRBV15
j_gene: TRBJ2-1
d_gene: -

CDR3nt: TGTGCCACCACCGCGGGGAAATACACTGAAGCTTTCTTT
CDR3aa: CATTAGKYTEAFF
abundance: -
v_gene: TRBV15
j_gene: TRBJ1-1
d_gene: -

CDR3nt: TGTGCCAGCAGCAAAAGAGGGTCTGGACTTTGGATTCAGTACTTC
CDR3aa: CASSKRGSGLWIQYF
abundance: -
v_gene: TRBV21-1
j_gene: TRBJ2-4
d_gene: -

CDR3nt: TGTGCCAGCAGCTTAGGCCAGCGGGAGCCAGATTTT
CDR3aa: CASSLGQREPDF
abundance: -
v_gene: TRBV5-4
j_gene: TRBJ2-3
d_gene: TRBD2

CDR3nt: TGTGCCAGTAGTATCACGAGCTCCTACGAGCAGTACTTC
CDR3aa: CASSITSSYEQYF
abundance: few
v_gene: TRBV19
j_gene: TRBJ2-7
d_gene: -

CDR3nt: TGTGCCACCAGCAGAGGAGTAACAGCGGGAGGGGGGGATACGCAGTATTTT
CDR3aa: CATSRGVTAGGGDTQYF
abundance: -
v_gene: TRBV15
j_gene: TRBJ2-3
d_gene: TRBD2

CDR3nt: TGTGCCAGCAGCCCTTTAGGGGGCATGAACACTGAAGCTTTCTTT
CDR3aa: CASSPLGGMNTEAFF
abundance: -
v_gene: TRBV5-8
j_gene: TRBJ1-1
d_gene: TRBD1

CDR3nt: TGTGCTAGTGGTAGGGGGAACACTGAAGCTTTCTTT
CDR3aa: CASGRGNTEAFF
abundance: -
v_gene: TRBV12-5
j_gene: TRBJ1-1
d_gene: -

CDR3nt: TGCGCCAGCAGCCAAGAGGCTGTGCTGAACACTGAAGCTTTCTTT
CDR3aa: CASSQEAVLNTEAFF
abundance: few
v_gene: TRBV4-1
j_gene: TRBJ1-1
d_gene: -

CDR3nt: TGCGCCAGCATCTCAGGGGTACCTGCCTACAATGAGCAGTTCTTC
CDR3aa: CASISGVPAYNEQFF
abundance: -
v_gene: TRBV5-1
j_gene: TRBJ2-1
d_gene: -

CDR3nt: TGTGCCAGCCAAAAGAACACTGAAGCTTTCTTT
CDR3aa: CASQKNTEAFF
abundance: few
v_gene: TRBV19
j_gene: TRBJ1-1
d_gene: -

CDR3nt: TGTGCCAGCAGACAAGGGGCATCTGGAAACACCATATATTTT
CDR3aa: CASRQGASGNTIYF
abundance: once
v_gene: TRBV6-5
j_gene: TRBJ1-3
d_gene: -

CDR3nt: TGTGCCAGCAGCATTAAAGGACTAGCGGGGGTAGATACGCAGTATTTT
CDR3aa: CASSIKGLAGVDTQYF
abundance: -
v_gene: TRBV9
j_gene: TRBJ2-3
d_gene: TRBD2

CDR3nt: TGTGCCAGTCTGCGGTCCTACAATGAGCAGTTCTTC
CDR3aa: CASLRSYNEQFF
abundance: -
v_gene: TRBV6-6
j_gene: TRBJ2-1
d_gene: -

CDR3nt: TGTGCCAGCAGCTTGGGACAGGGTCGGTACGAGCAGTACTTC
CDR3aa: CASSLGQGRYEQYF
abundance: -
v_gene: TRBV5-4
j_gene: TRBJ2-7
d_gene: TRBD1

CDR3nt: TGTGCCAGCAGCTTCACAGGGTTTGGAAACATTCAGTACTTC
CDR3aa: CASSFTGFGNIQYF
abundance: -
v_gene: TRBV5-5
j_gene: TRBJ2-4
d_gene: -

CDR3nt: TGTGCCAGCAGCAAACGGGGCGGGGGTTTGGGAGATACGCAGTATTTT
CDR3aa: CASSKRGGGLGDTQYF
abundance: -
v_gene: TRBV21-1
j_gene: TRBJ2-3
d_gene: -